Listed here are 28 T cell receptor beta chains from one sample, sequenced in a study of beta chain features in type 1 diabetes. Study-level results: Type 1 diabetes patients showed a moderate but significant shortening of TCRB CDR3s in all four CD4+ subsets.

The isolated RNA, all of it, was reverse transcribed, so expressed TCRB transcripts were what got sequenced. The protocol was immunoSEQ multiplex PCR, while the TCRdb copy is restricted to in-frame clones and leaves out a portion. Found here are over 600,000 clones, approximately 13% of them singletons; the top ten hold approximately 0.11%. These TCRs are of unknown antigen specificity. Input material: naive CD4+ T cells from blood. These receptors were taken from a man under 40 with type 1 diabetes.

This clone has just a few counts. The V and J genes are TRBV18 and TRBJ2-1, with 8 bases fitting TRBD2. V lost 2 bases, J lost 8 bases, and 17 bases stayed unmatched. Germline assignment: CDR1 KGHSH and CDR2 LQKENI. The CDR3 covers 18 residues. The CDR3 nucleotides are TGTGCCAGCTCACCAAGTTCGAATACGAAGGCCGGGAGGGATGAGCAGTTCTTC. Amino acids: CASSPSSNTKAGRDEQFF.

This clone turned up a few times. This chain links TRBV5-4 with TRBJ2-3; D possibly matches TRBD1 or TRBD2 (5 bases each). V was cut by 4 bases and J by 2 bases, with 14 bases left in between. Germline V gene lookup returns CDR1 SGHNT and CDR2 YYREEE (reference sequence). The CDR3 extends over 15 amino acids. The CDR3 protein is CASSRDGATTDTQYF. In DNA, the CDR3 is TGTGCCAGCAGCCGCGACGGGGCCACCACAGATACGCAGTATTTT.

This clone was observed a handful of times. This rearrangement joins TRBV28 to TRBJ2-7, with 10 bases fitting TRBD1. Trimming cost V 2 bases and J 2 bases; bases outside gene matches: 3. This CDR3 comprises 15 residues. Germline values: CDR1 MDHEN, CDR2 SYDVKM. In nucleotides, the CDR3 is TGTGCCAGCAGTTTACCCGGGACAGGGGCCTACGAGCAGTACTTC. It specifies CASSLPGTGAYEQYF.

The chain carries TRBV4-3 and TRBJ1-1; 10 bases line up with TRBD1. There are 18 residues in the CDR3. The V gene's germline CDR1 is LGHNA and CDR2 YSLEER. V dropped 1 base and J dropped 3; count of bases not matched to a gene: 11. DNA for the CDR3: TGCGCCAGCAGCCAAGGTTACGGGACAGGGGCCCAAGACACTGAAGCTTTCTTT. The encoded protein is CASSQGYGTGAQDTEAFF.

This chain uses TRBV6-1 with TRBJ2-1; 8 positions agree with TRBD1. CDR1 and CDR2 from the germline V gene are MNHNS and SASEGT. Trimming took 4 bases from V and 14 from J; bases not matched to a gene: 10. CDR3 length: 13 amino acids. DNA of the CDR3: TGTGCCAGCAGTGTCCAGGACAGGGCTTCGGAGTTCTTC. Protein product: CASSVQDRASEFF.

This clone came up a few times. This sample includes further DNA sequences coding for the same CDR3. The chain couples TRBV7-9 to TRBJ2-1, with a possible D match to TRBD2 (6 bases). The CDR3 is made up of 14 amino acids. V was pared by 1 base and J by 7 bases, with 11 bases between. Germline loops: CDR1 SEHNR, CDR2 FQNEAQ (reference sequence). This CDR3 is CASSLGGGANEQFF. CDR3 bases: TGTGCCAGCAGCTTAGGCGGCGGGGCGAATGAGCAGTTCTTC.

This clone turned up a few times. J is TRBJ1-2 and V is TRBV25-1; 7 bases fit TRBD1. CDR1 is MGHDK, CDR2 SYGVNS, per germline. After removal of 5 bases from V and 0 bases from J, the junction contained 3 bases not matched to a gene. This CDR3 is 14 amino acids long. CDR3 amino acids: CASSWQGANYGYTF. The CDR3, as DNA: TGTGCCAGCAGTTGGCAGGGGGCTAACTATGGCTACACCTTC.

This sequence joins TRBV7-9 and TRBJ2-6; TRBD1 aligns across 7 bases. The CDR3 consists of 19 residues. Germline-derived CDR1 and CDR2 are SEHNR and FQNEAQ (reference sequence). The V segment lost 2 bases and the J segment 4 bases; nucleotides outside the gene matches: 14. CDR3 sequence (DNA): TGTGCCAGCAGCTTAATCCTCCTTGACAGGGAAGCCGGGGCCAACGTCCTGACTTTC. Protein product: CASSLILLDREAGANVLTF.

There are a few counts of this clone. The V call is TRBV6-8, the J call TRBJ2-1; D is perhaps TRBD1 or TRBD2 (5 bases each). This CDR3 comprises 20 residues. Germline V gene sequence: CDR1 MNHGY, CDR2 SAAAGT. Trimming shortened V by 4 bases and J by 5 bases, and 30 bases separated the two germline ends. The CDR3: CASSFRGDQGSKRSDNEQFF. CDR3 in DNA: TGTGCCAGCAGTTTCCGGGGTGACCAGGGTAGTAAGAGGTCGGACAATGAGCAGTTCTTC.

This clone was seen more than once but under ten times. The chain recombines TRBV7-2 with TRBJ2-5; 8 bases are a match to TRBD2. This CDR3 has 15 amino acids. Germline assignment: CDR1 SGHTA and CDR2 FQGNSA. With V trimmed by 1 base and J by 2 bases, 3 bases remained unmatched. This chain's CDR3 is CASSLGGGPQETQYF. CDR3 bases: TGTGCCAGCAGCTTAGGCGGGGGGCCGCAAGAGACCCAGTACTTC.

The chain couples TRBV5-4 to TRBJ1-6, with a tentative D call TRBD1 (5 bases). The CDR3 length is 15 residues. The germline V gene has CDR1 SGHNT and CDR2 YYREEE (reference sequence). V was trimmed by 1 base and J by 9 bases, leaving 14 bases between them. CDR3 bases: TGTGCCAGCAGCTTGACCGGGGGAGCGGGTTCACCCCTCCACTTT. The encoded protein is CASSLTGGAGSPLHF.

The chain recombines TRBV5-1 with TRBJ2-5; D might be TRBD1 (6 bases). In germline, CDR1 is SGHRS, CDR2 YFSETQ. CDR3 length: 14 amino acids. Trimming took 2 bases from V and 4 from J, leaving 12 bases between them. CDR3 nucleotide sequence: TGCGCCAGCAGCTTACGACAGGATGGAGAGACCCAGTACTTC. Translated, it gives CASSLRQDGETQYF.

On this clone: Other DNA sequences within the sample encode an identical CDR3. The chain links TRBV7-2 to TRBJ2-7; D is perhaps TRBD1 or TRBD2 (5 bases each). The germline gives CDR1 SGHTA, CDR2 FQGNSA. This CDR3 comprises 15 residues. Trimming shortened V by 5 bases and J by 0 bases, and 14 bases separated the two germline ends. CDR3 in DNA: TGTGCCAGCAGCCCGCTTGGGGGAAGCTCCTACGAGCAGTACTTC. Protein sequence: CASSPLGGSSYEQYF.

The V gene is TRBV9, the J gene TRBJ1-1; the D gene is possibly TRBD1 (6 bases). V was cut by 6 bases and J by 4 bases, with 13 bases left in between. The CDR3 spans 13 residues. In germline, CDR1 is SGDLS, CDR2 YYNGEE. CDR3 DNA sequence: TGTGCCAGCACTGCAACAGGGATCACTGAAGCTTTCTTT. Its protein is CASTATGITEAFF.

This clone was seen a handful of times. Other DNA sequences in the sample encode the same CDR3. This chain links TRBV5-1 with TRBJ2-5; D unclear. The CDR3 runs 11 residues. Deletions cut 5 bases from V and 2 bases from J, with 4 bases between. CDR1 and CDR2 from the germline V gene are SGHRS and YFSETQ. The DNA for the CDR3 is TGCGCCAGCAGTTATCAAGAGACCCAGTACTTC. Translating it yields CASSYQETQYF.

This clone has just a few counts. The gene calls are TRBV25-1 and TRBJ1-6, with D maybe TRBD1 (5 bases). V lost 2 bases, J lost 10 bases, and 15 bases lay in between. CDR1 MGHDK and CDR2 SYGVNS come from the germline V gene. The CDR3 loop spans 15 amino acids. CDR3 sequence reads: CASSEGQGRRSPLHF. DNA for the CDR3: TGTGCCAGCAGTGAAGGGCAGGGTAGGAGGTCACCCCTCCACTTT.

This chain uses TRBV7-9 with TRBJ2-1; D is unclear. Trimming removed 1 base at V and 9 bases at J, with 7 bases between. Germline CDR1 reads SEHNR; CDR2 reads FQNEAQ (reference sequence). The CDR3 runs to 12 residues. DNA of the CDR3: TGTGCCAGCAGCTTAGAGGGTGGTGAGCAGTTCTTC. Amino acids: CASSLEGGEQFF.

The V and J genes are TRBV5-1 and TRBJ2-7; maybe TRBD1 (5 bases). Germline-derived CDR1 and CDR2 are SGHRS and YFSETQ. V was pared by 8 bases and J by 0 bases, with 15 bases between. The CDR3 has 14 amino acids. CDR3 in amino acids: CASRQGPSSYEQYF. CDR3 in DNA: TGCGCCAGTCGGCAGGGTCCTAGCTCCTACGAGCAGTACTTC.

The rearrangement joins TRBV6-5 to TRBJ2-3; 9 nucleotides agree with TRBD1. The ends lost 10 bases at V and 1 base at J; junction bases unmatched: 6. Germline CDR1 and CDR2: MNHEY and SVGAGI. The CDR3 extends over 14 amino acids. This CDR3 reads CATKGQGGTDTQYF. Written as DNA, the CDR3 is TGTGCCACCAAGGGACAGGGAGGCACAGATACGCAGTATTTT.

V usage is TRBV29-1 and J usage is TRBJ2-2, with unresolved D. CDR3 length equals 13 residues. CDR1 and CDR2 from the germline V gene are SQVTM and ANQGSEA. Trimming removed 4 bases at V and 3 bases at J, with 9 bases between. The CDR3, as DNA: TGCAGCGTTGCCCCCAGAGACACCGGGGAGCTGTTTTTT. This sequence encodes CSVAPRDTGELFF.

This clone has a count of ten or more. This chain joins TRBV7-9 and TRBJ2-5; TRBD2 is a possible D gene (6 bases). Per germline, CDR1 SEHNR and CDR2 FQNEAQ (reference sequence). This CDR3 contains 14 residues. The V end was cut by 1 base, the J end by 5 bases, with 11 bases between. The CDR3 loop is CASSLETSIETQYF. CDR3 coding DNA: TGTGCCAGCAGCTTAGAGACTAGTATCGAGACCCAGTACTTC.

In this sample, this clone turned up a few times. The J gene is TRBJ2-7, the V gene TRBV7-2; 9 nucleotides line up with TRBD2. This CDR3 has 17 residues. Looked up from germline, CDR1 is SGHTA and CDR2 is FQGNSA. V shed 5 bases and J 0 bases; nucleotides not matched to a gene: 11. The CDR3 DNA reads as TGTGCCAGCAGCCCGAGTGTTAGCGGGGGACCCTCCTACGAGCAGTACTTC. It specifies CASSPSVSGGPSYEQYF.

J is TRBJ2-1 and V is TRBV6-6; D not resolved. This CDR3 region has 14 residues. The germline V and J ends were trimmed by 5 bases and 6 bases, with 14 bases remaining between them. Germline V lookup: CDR1 MNHNY, CDR2 SVGAGI (reference sequence). The CDR3 sequence: CASSPRQATNEQFF. CDR3 in DNA: TGTGCCAGCAGTCCCCGTCAAGCGACCAATGAGCAGTTCTTC.

The rearrangement uses TRBV7-2 and TRBJ2-7; 8 bases agree with TRBD1. Germline-derived CDR1 and CDR2 are SGHTA and FQGNSA. This CDR3 contains 13 residues. Losses at the gene ends were 4 bases for V and 4 bases for J; bases not matched to a gene: 3. For the CDR3, the DNA is TGTGCCAGCAGCTCACAGGGGGATTACGAGCAGTACTTC. Protein product: CASSSQGDYEQYF. Together with reference TRBV7-2 and TRBJ2-7, the CDR3 gives the full variable domain: GAGVSQSPSNKVTEKGKDVELRCDPISGHTALYWYRQSLGQGLEFLIYFQGNSAPDKSGLPSDRFSAERTGGSVSTLTIQRTQQEDSAVYLCASSSQGDYEQYFGPGTRLTVT.

A few counts support this clone. CDR3 nucleotides: TGTGCCAGCAGCTTAGAGAGGTCTAGACAAGGGGAGCAGTTCTTC. Translated: CASSLERSRQGEQFF. The chain links TRBV7-9 to TRBJ2-1, with unresolved D. CDR1 and CDR2 (germline): SEHNR, FQNEAQ (reference sequence). The CDR3 extends over 15 amino acids. Between the trimmed V and J ends, which lost 1 base and 10 bases, there was a span of 17 bases.

This clone appeared a few times. In DNA form, the CDR3 reads TGTGCCAGCAGCTTAAGCTGGGACAGGGTTTCTGAAGCTTTCTTT. Its protein is CASSLSWDRVSEAFF. The J gene is TRBJ1-1, the V gene TRBV7-9; TRBD1 agrees at 9 bases. Germline V lookup: CDR1 SEHNR, CDR2 FQNEAQ (reference sequence). Losses at the gene ends were 2 bases for V and 6 bases for J; bases not matched to a gene: 7. This CDR3 has 15 residues.

The chain joins TRBV7-2 to TRBJ2-1; weak D call: TRBD1 (5 bases). V dropped 10 bases and J dropped 4 bases, with 14 bases sitting between them. The V gene's germline CDR1 is SGHTA and CDR2 FQGNSA. The CDR3 has 13 residues. In nucleotides, the CDR3 is TGTGCCACGCGACAGAACCAGTACAATGAGCAGTTCTTC. Encoded protein: CATRQNQYNEQFF.

This clone occurred a few times. At the DNA level, this CDR3 is encoded by other sequences in the same sample as well. The rearrangement links TRBV6-5 to TRBJ1-2; 9 nucleotides line up with TRBD1. CDR3 length equals 14 residues. Unmatched junction bases numbered 4, after V lost 4 bases and J lost 4 bases. CDR1 and CDR2 (germline): MNHEY, SVGAGI. The CDR3 DNA sequence: TGTGCCAGCAGTTCCGGACAGGGGACCTATGGCTACACCTTC. This translates into CASSSGQGTYGYTF.